The next 14 T cell receptor beta chains were all read from a single sample in a study of molecular identifiers for immune sequencing clone quantification. Using its own MiXCR run on the PCR reads, TCRdb lists one record per CDR3 protein. The sample holds a few hundred thousand distinct CDR3 sequences, 20% to 25% seen once. The sequencing sample was made of naive CD8+ T cells from blood, with Jurkat cell RNA spiked in. Subset reported: FACS-sorted CD8+CD4-CCR7+CD45RA+ naive T cells. The receptors here all came from a human donor in good health. Some libraries in this study had Jurkat cell RNA spiked in.

This clonotype came up many times. This chain connects TRBV28 to TRBJ2-3, with D possibly being TRBD2 (6 bases). Between the trimmed V and J ends, which lost 7 bases and 2 bases, there was a span of 19 bases. From germline, CDR1 is MDHEN and CDR2 SYDVKM. This CDR3 has 16 residues. The CDR3: CASTSRASDYTDTQYF. The CDR3 coding sequence is TGTGCCAGCACCTCCCGGGCTAGCGATTACACAGATACGCAGTATTTT.

This clonotype was observed a few times. The J gene is TRBJ2-5, the V gene TRBV24-1; a weak D match, TRBD1 (5 bases). Germline V gene sequence: CDR1 KGHDR, CDR2 SFDVKD. Trimming left V 3 bases short and J 1 base short, with 8 bases between. The CDR3 contains 14 residues. The CDR3 coding sequence is TGTGCCACCAGTGATCTACAGGTCCAAGAGACCCAGTACTTC. It codes for CATSDLQVQETQYF.

Of note for this clonotype: A much bigger clone sits one base away, suggesting this may be a read error. The chain couples TRBV4-3 to TRBJ2-3, with a possible D match to TRBD1 (5 bases). Per the germline V gene, CDR1 is LGHNA and CDR2 is YSLEER. The length of the CDR3 is 16 residues. In DNA, the CDR3 is TGCGCCAGCAGCCAAGATGGGTTAAGGGGTACAGATACGCAGTGTTTT. It translates to CASSQDGLRGTDTQCF.

This clonotype was counted only a few times. Written as DNA, the CDR3 is TGCGCCAGCAGCCAAGATTGGGACACTTATAGCAATCAGCCCCAGCATTTT. Translated: CASSQDWDTYSNQPQHF. This chain connects TRBV4-1 to TRBJ1-5; D is perhaps TRBD1 (6 bases). The CDR3 has 17 amino acids. V was pared by 0 bases and J by 0 bases, with 12 bases between. Germline V gives CDR1 MGHRA, CDR2 YSYEKL.

The chain employs TRBV20-1 and TRBJ2-6; D gene ambiguous. The CDR3 runs 16 residues. Trimming pared 4 bases from V and 2 bases from J, leaving 15 bases between. Germline V gene lookup returns CDR1 DFQATT and CDR2 SNEGSKA (reference sequence). CDR3 nucleotides: TGCAGTGCTATCAGGTCAAGTGGAGCTGGGGCCAACGTCCTGACTTTC. Translating it yields CSAIRSSGAGANVLTF.

The chain couples TRBV4-3 to TRBJ2-4; no clear D gene. V lost 10 bases and J lost 3, with 10 bases in between. The CDR3 is 12 amino acids. CDR1 is LGHNA, CDR2 YSLEER, per germline. CDR3 nucleotides: TGCGCCAAGGGCTATGACAAAAACATTCAGTACTTC. This codes for CAKGYDKNIQYF.

As regards this clonotype: One junction end disagrees with the germline gene, perhaps due to a read error. The chain carries TRBV6-5 and TRBJ2-2; D may be TRBD2 (5 bases). The CDR3 runs 13 residues. From germline, CDR1 is MNHEY and CDR2 SVGAGI. CDR3 region: CASSYRTAGELSF. The CDR3 DNA reads TGTGCCAGCAGTTACAGGACTGCCGGGGAGCTGTCTTTT.

CDR3 bases: TGTGCCAGCAGTTTATCCCGGGACAGGGGGTACGAGCAGTACTTC. It translates to CASSLSRDRGYEQYF. V usage is TRBV27 and J usage is TRBJ2-7; TRBD1 matches 11 bases. In germline, CDR1 is MNHEY, CDR2 SMNVEV (reference sequence). Trimming cost V 0 bases and J 4 bases; bases outside gene matches: 2. The CDR3 loop spans 15 amino acids.

The sample holds a few counts of this clonotype. V is TRBV6-5 and J is TRBJ1-2; 9 bases align to TRBD1. CDR3 size: 15 residues. Per the germline V gene, CDR1 is MNHEY and CDR2 is SVGAGI. The ends lost 4 bases at V and 6 bases at J; junction bases unmatched: 9. The CDR3 protein is CASSSTDRGVHGYTF. CDR3 sequence (DNA): TGTGCCAGCAGTTCCACGGACAGGGGAGTGCATGGCTACACCTTC.

V usage is TRBV27 and J usage is TRBJ2-7; tentatively, D is TRBD1 (5 bases). Trimming left V 4 bases short and J 3 bases short, with 13 bases between. This CDR3 comprises 14 residues. Germline V CDR1 and CDR2: MNHEY, SMNVEV (reference sequence). CDR3 in DNA: TGTGCCAGCAGTTATAACGGACAAGACTACGAGCAGTACTTC. Encoded protein: CASSYNGQDYEQYF.

This clonotype was picked up many times. The V call is TRBV6-5, the J call TRBJ2-2; TRBD2 aligns across 7 bases. The V gene's germline CDR1 is MNHEY and CDR2 SVGAGI. Unmatched junction bases numbered 3, after V lost 5 bases and J lost 3 bases. The CDR3 covers 14 residues. The CDR3 DNA follows: TGTGCCAGCAGTCTAGCGGCCTACACCGGGGAGCTGTTTTTT. This codes for CASSLAAYTGELFF.

V usage is TRBV12-3 or TRBV12-4 and J usage is TRBJ2-7; 7 nucleotides agree with TRBD2. This CDR3 region has 15 residues. V lost 6 bases, J lost 6 bases, and 14 bases stayed unmatched. This CDR3 is CASSAVSGGRGEQYF. The CDR3 region has the DNA TGTGCCAGCAGCGCTGTCTCGGGGGGAAGGGGCGAGCAGTACTTC.

This clonotype was counted between two and nine times. This CDR3 is missing its conserved last phenylalanine or tryptophan, likely due to a read error. This sequence joins TRBV9 and TRBJ2-4; possibly TRBD2 for D (5 bases). The CDR3 is 14 amino acids. Deletions cut 1 base from V and 7 bases from J, with 12 bases between. Germline V gene data show CDR1 as SGDLS and CDR2 as YYNGEE. DNA for the CDR3: TGTGCCAGCAGCGTAAGTCCGGGATTTAACATTCAGTACCTC. Translated: CASSVSPGFNIQYL.

This clonotype was recorded once. V usage is TRBV27 and J usage is TRBJ2-7, with a weak D call TRBD2 (7 bases). The CDR3 runs 13 residues. Germline CDR1 MNHEY, CDR2 SMNVEV (reference sequence). V was trimmed by 2 bases and J by 6 bases, leaving 11 bases between them. This CDR3 is CASSLTGGFEQYF. Written as DNA, the CDR3 is TGTGCCAGCAGTTTAACGGGGGGCTTCGAGCAGTACTTC.